This T cell receptor beta chain was sequenced during a study of CD8 T cells in Susac syndrome. A quantity of 0.5 to 1 ug RNA underwent reverse transcription using random hexamers. One entry per CDR3 protein, called by TCRdb with MiXCR from the immunoSEQ multiplex PCR reads. The sample records some 400,000 distinct CDR3 sequences, about 85% being singletons. The V and J ends lost 6 bases and 4 bases respectively, with 27 bases between them. The CDR3 runs to 19 residues. CDR1 and CDR2 from the germline V gene are MDHEN and SYDVKM. The sequencing sample was made of CD8+ T cells from PBMCs. The rearrangement joins TRBV28 to TRBJ2-2, with D uncertain. The receptor was derived from a human donor with multiple sclerosis. DNA of the CDR3: TGTGCCAGCAGCCCCACCCCACCCCGAGACCCGAGTGGCACCGGGGAGCTGTTTTTT. It is translated as CASSPTPPRDPSGTGELFF.